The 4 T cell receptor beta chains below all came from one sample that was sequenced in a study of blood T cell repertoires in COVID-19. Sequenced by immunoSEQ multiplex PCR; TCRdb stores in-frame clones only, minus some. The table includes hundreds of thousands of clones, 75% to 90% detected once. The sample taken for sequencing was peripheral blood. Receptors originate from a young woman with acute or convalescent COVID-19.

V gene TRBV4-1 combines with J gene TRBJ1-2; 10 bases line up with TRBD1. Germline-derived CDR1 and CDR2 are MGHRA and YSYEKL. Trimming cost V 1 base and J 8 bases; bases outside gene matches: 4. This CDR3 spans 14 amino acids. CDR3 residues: CASSQGQGARGYTF. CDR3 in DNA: TGCGCCAGCAGCCAAGGACAGGGGGCGCGGGGCTACACCTTC.

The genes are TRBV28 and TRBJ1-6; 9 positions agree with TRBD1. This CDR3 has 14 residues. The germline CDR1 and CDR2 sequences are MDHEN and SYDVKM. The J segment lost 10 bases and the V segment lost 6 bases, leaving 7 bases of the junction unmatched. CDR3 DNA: TGTGCCAGCAGCCCAGGGGACAGGGAATCACCCCTCCACTTT. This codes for CASSPGDRESPLHF.

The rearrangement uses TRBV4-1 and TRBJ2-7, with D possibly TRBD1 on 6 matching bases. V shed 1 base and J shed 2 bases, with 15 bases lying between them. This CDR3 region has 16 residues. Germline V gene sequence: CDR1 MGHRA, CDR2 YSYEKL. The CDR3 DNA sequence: TGCGCCAGCAGCCAAGGGGCCTGGACAGACACCTACGAGCAGTACTTC. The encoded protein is CASSQGAWTDTYEQYF.

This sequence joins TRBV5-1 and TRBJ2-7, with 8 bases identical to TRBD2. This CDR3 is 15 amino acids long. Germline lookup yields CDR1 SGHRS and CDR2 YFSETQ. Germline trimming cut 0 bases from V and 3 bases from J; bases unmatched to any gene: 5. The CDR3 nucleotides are TGCGCCAGCAGCTTGGTAGAGACTAGCGTCTACGAGCAGTACTTC. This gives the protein CASSLVETSVYEQYF.